This T cell receptor beta chain appears in the sequencing data of a study of human versus mouse CDR3 diversity and MHC coevolution. The CDR3 spans 14 residues. Trimming removed 3 bases from V and 4 bases from J; junction bases left unmatched: 6. Germline loops: CDR1 WSHSY, CDR2 SAAADI. Points from the study as a whole: On average, humans showed more CDR3 deletions and insertions than mice.

TCRdb's copy holds only in-frame clones and misses some; the assay was immunoSEQ multiplex PCR. The top ten clones hold 18% of a sample with 50,000 to 65,000 clones, 85% to 95% of them seen once. On this clone: Antigen specificity is unknown.

Naive CD4 T cells, CD45RO-negative and CD62L-positive, were flow-sorted from PBMCs. Sample: naive CD4+ T cells from blood. Stated subset: CD45RO-negative CD62L-positive naive CD4 T cells. This clonotype was sampled from a person in their sixties or seventies in good health. The V and J genes are TRBV10-2 and TRBJ2-7; TRBD2 agrees at 7 bases. CDR3 residues: CASSDVRERYEQYF. Here the CDR3 DNA reads TGCGCCAGCAGTGACGTGCGGGAGCGGTACGAGCAGTACTTC.